The 21 T cell receptor beta chains reported below all come from one sample, sequenced in a study of T cell responses to AZD1222 COVID-19 vaccine. Some clones are missing from TCRdb's copy, which holds only in-frame ones; the method was immunoSEQ multiplex PCR. The sample has about 130,000 clones, more than 80% seen once. The sample was peripheral blood, taken on day 0 of AZD1222 vaccination. These receptor sequences come from an adult in good health.

The rearrangement joins TRBV11-2 to TRBJ2-5; possibly TRBD1 or TRBD2 for D (5 bases each). The CDR3 totals 15 residues. The V and J ends lost 5 bases and 3 bases respectively, with 16 bases between them. Germline V gene sequence: CDR1 SGHAT, CDR2 FQNNGV. The CDR3 bases are TGTGCCAGCAGCCCGGACTCCCGGGGCAAAGAGACCCAGTACTTC. Protein: CASSPDSRGKETQYF.

The V gene is TRBV5-8, the J gene TRBJ2-5; D is ambiguous. V lost 1 base and J lost 5, with 12 bases in between. Germline lookup yields CDR1 SGHTS and CDR2 YDEGEE. The length of the CDR3 is 14 residues. The CDR3 region is CASSLHTLGETQYF. In nucleotides, the CDR3 is TGTGCCAGCAGCTTGCATACGCTGGGGGAGACCCAGTACTTC.

The CDR3 DNA reads TGTGCCAGCAGTTTATTATCGGGGGGGTTTGAGGAAAAACTGTTTTTT. Translation gives CASSLLSGGFEEKLFF. The chain recombines TRBV28 with TRBJ1-4; tentatively, D is TRBD1 (5 bases). CDR3 length: 16 residues. Trimming removed 1 base at V and 8 bases at J, with 17 bases between. Per the germline V gene, CDR1 is MDHEN and CDR2 is SYDVKM. The whole variable domain, filled in from reference TRBV28 and TRBJ1-4, reads DVKVTQSSRYLVKRTGEKVFLECVQDMDHENMFWYRQDPGLGLRLIYFSYDVKMKEKGDIPEGYSVSREKKERFSLILESASTNQTSMYLCASSLLSGGFEEKLFFGSGTQLSVL.

This clone was recorded a few times. The J gene is TRBJ2-7, the V gene TRBV5-8; D tentatively fits TRBD1 or TRBD2 (5 bases each). In germline, CDR1 is SGHTS, CDR2 YDEGEE. The V end was cut by 0 bases, the J end by 7 bases, with 20 bases between. The CDR3 length is 16 residues. The CDR3 reads CASSLAGVAGTFEQYF. The CDR3 DNA follows: TGTGCCAGCAGCTTGGCCGGGGTAGCAGGGACGTTTGAGCAGTACTTC. Complete variable domain (other parts from reference TRBV5-8 and TRBJ2-7): EAGVTQSPTHLIKTRGQQATLRCSPISGHTSVYWYQQALGLGLQFLLWYDEGEERNRGNFPPRFSGRQFPNYSSELNVNALELEDSALYLCASSLAGVAGTFEQYFGPGTRLTVT.

The chain couples TRBV28 to TRBJ2-5, with unresolved D. This CDR3 contains 16 residues. Deletions cut 4 bases from V and 4 bases from J, with 19 bases between. Germline V lookup: CDR1 MDHEN, CDR2 SYDVKM. In DNA form, the CDR3 reads TGTGCCAGCAGTTCCCCCCTGAGGATTGTCGGAGAGACCCAGTACTTC. Translation gives CASSSPLRIVGETQYF.

The chain couples TRBV9 to TRBJ2-1; no firm D call. V was clipped by 0 bases and J by 5 bases, with 3 bases between them. Germline CDR1 reads SGDLS; CDR2 reads YYNGEE. The CDR3 spans 12 residues. For the CDR3, the DNA is TGTGCCAGCAGCGTAGGGGACAATGAGCAGTTCTTC. Its protein product is CASSVGDNEQFF.

Concerning this clone: Other DNA sequences in this sample translate to the same CDR3. This CDR3 is CASSVGQVDQPQHF. The CDR3, as DNA: TGTGCCAGCAGCGTAGGACAGGTAGATCAGCCCCAGCATTTT. The chain is built from TRBV9 and TRBJ1-5, with a tentative D call TRBD1 (6 bases). This CDR3 has 14 amino acids. CDR1 is SGDLS and CDR2 is YYNGEE in the germline V gene. With 0 bases removed from V and 5 bases from J, the gap between germline ends came to 9 bases.

CDR3 region: CASSLGHSGQDYNEQFF. Written as DNA, the CDR3 is TGTGCCAGCAGCTTAGGCCACTCGGGACAAGACTACAATGAGCAGTTCTTC. The chain uses TRBV7-9 and TRBJ2-1; D is perhaps TRBD1 (6 bases). V lost 1 base and J 3 bases, leaving 16 bases between the germline ends. Germline V lookup: CDR1 SEHNR, CDR2 FQNEAQ (reference sequence). The CDR3 runs to 17 residues.

CDR3 region: CASTPIRTGGWVEAKNIQYF. The CDR3 DNA reads TGTGCCAGCACCCCTATCAGGACCGGGGGCTGGGTCGAGGCCAAAAACATTCAGTACTTC. The chain couples TRBV28 to TRBJ2-4; tentatively, D is TRBD1 or TRBD2 (6 bases each). Looked up from germline, CDR1 is MDHEN and CDR2 is SYDVKM. CDR3 length equals 20 residues. The V end was cut by 7 bases, the J end by 1 base, with 29 bases between.

The chain uses TRBV28 and TRBJ2-7; the match to TRBD1 covers 8 bases. CDR3 length: 15 amino acids. V was clipped by 4 bases and J by 1 base; unmatched bases: 6. CDR1 is MDHEN, CDR2 SYDVKM, per germline. DNA of the CDR3: TGTGCCAGCAGTTCTCCCCAGGGGGCTTCCTACGAGCAGTACTTC. Protein: CASSSPQGASYEQYF. Using reference TRBV28 and TRBJ2-7 for the parts outside the CDR3, the full variable domain is DVKVTQSSRYLVKRTGEKVFLECVQDMDHENMFWYRQDPGLGLRLIYFSYDVKMKEKGDIPEGYSVSREKKERFSLILESASTNQTSMYLCASSSPQGASYEQYFGPGTRLTVT.

The J gene is TRBJ2-5, the V gene TRBV5-3, with TRBD1 identical over 9 bases. TRBV5-3 is identified as an open reading frame with a role that is uncertain. This CDR3 comprises 18 residues. V trimming: 3 bases; J trimming: 3 bases; junction bases outside the gene matches: 15. This chain's CDR3 is CARSSIPNRDRVEETQYF. The DNA for the CDR3 is TGTGCCAGAAGCTCCATCCCCAACCGGGACAGGGTTGAAGAGACCCAGTACTTC.

The gene calls are TRBV5-8 and TRBJ2-7, with D possibly being TRBD1 (6 bases). The V gene lost 6 bases and the J gene lost 2 bases, with 18 bases spanning the gap. The CDR3 consists of 15 residues. In germline, CDR1 is SGHTS, CDR2 YDEGEE. CDR3 sequence: CASTLGTLATYEQYF. The CDR3 DNA reads as TGTGCCAGCACTCTAGGGACATTGGCTACCTACGAGCAGTACTTC.

The chain carries TRBV2 and TRBJ1-1; D unclear. The CDR3 contains 15 residues. Looked up from germline, CDR1 is SNHLY and CDR2 is FYNNEI. V was pared by 6 bases and J by 1 base, with 15 bases between. DNA for the CDR3: TGTGCCAGCAGGAGAGTTACGGTGTCGAACACTGAAGCTTTCTTT. It specifies CASRRVTVSNTEAFF.

The chain uses TRBV5-1 and TRBJ1-6, with D hard to call. V lost 0 bases, J lost 5 bases, and 12 bases lay in between. The CDR3 is 16 amino acids. Looked up from germline, CDR1 is SGHRS and CDR2 is YFSETQ. In nucleotides, the CDR3 is TGCGCCAGCAGCTTGGCGGCGGGAAGGAATAATTCACCCCTCCACTTT. Translating gives CASSLAAGRNNSPLHF.

The chain couples TRBV3-1 (or the pseudogene TRBV3-2) to TRBJ1-3; 9 bases are shared with TRBD1. Per the germline V gene, CDR1 is LGHDT and CDR2 is YNNKEL (reference sequence). The CDR3 contains 17 residues. With V trimmed by 4 bases and J by 0 bases, 7 bases remained unmatched. CDR3 sequence (DNA): TGTGCCAGCAGCCCTGAGGGACAGGGTTTCTCTGGAAACACCATATATTTT. This gives the protein CASSPEGQGFSGNTIYF.

This chain uses TRBV21-1 with TRBJ1-4. TRBV21-1 is an annotated pseudogene. The CDR3 covers 19 residues. CDR3 region: CASSKAWSRRQGGSEKLFF. CDR3 nucleotides: TGTGCCAGCAGCAAAGCCTGGTCTCGTCGTCAGGGGGGGAGTGAAAAACTGTTTTTT.

This clone has more than one count but fewer than ten. The rearrangement joins TRBV5-1 to TRBJ2-6; D uncertain. CDR1 SGHRS and CDR2 YFSETQ come from the germline V gene. The CDR3 runs to 20 residues. Trimming cost V 0 bases and J 0 bases, with 19 bases left between them. CDR3 in DNA: TGCGCCAGCAGCTTGGTGCAGGTAAGTCCTATTAGCTCTGGGGCCAACGTCCTGACTTTC. Its protein is CASSLVQVSPISSGANVLTF.

This clone turned up a few times. The CDR3 sequence is CASSQEGNYGYTF. CDR3 sequence (DNA): TGTGCCAGCAGCCAGGAAGGAAACTATGGCTACACCTTC. The chain employs TRBV27 and TRBJ1-2; D ambiguous. CDR3 size: 13 residues. V lost 6 bases and J lost 2, with 10 bases in between. Per germline, CDR1 MNHEY and CDR2 SMNVEV (reference sequence).

This rearrangement joins TRBV11-2 to TRBJ2-7, with D perhaps TRBD1 (6 bases). CDR1 is SGHAT and CDR2 is FQNNGV in the germline V gene. CDR3 length equals 13 residues. V was trimmed by 5 bases and J by 12 bases, leaving 20 bases between them. CDR3: CASSVILQGSTYF. The CDR3, as DNA: TGTGCCAGCAGCGTCATCCTCCAGGGGTCGACGTACTTC.

This clone was seen more than once but under ten times. The chain carries TRBV4-1 and TRBJ2-1; 8 bases are shared with TRBD2. The CDR3 is made up of 18 amino acids. V lost 0 bases to trimming and J lost 3 bases; unmatched junction nucleotides: 10. CDR1 is MGHRA, CDR2 YSYEKL, per germline. Here the CDR3 DNA reads TGCGCCAGCAGCCAAGATCGGCCGCGGGGGGACCTCTACAATGAGCAGTTCTTC. The encoded protein is CASSQDRPRGDLYNEQFF.

The chain uses TRBV10-3 and TRBJ1-1, with D possibly being TRBD1 (5 bases). The V gene's germline CDR1 is ENHRY and CDR2 SYGVKD. Deletions cut 3 bases from V and 1 base from J, with 12 bases between. The CDR3 spans 15 residues. CDR3 region: CAISDPGRANTEAFF. CDR3 sequence (DNA): TGTGCCATCAGTGACCCCGGCAGGGCGAACACTGAAGCTTTCTTT.